These 22 T cell receptor beta chains originate from one sample sequenced in a study of blood T cells in healthy people across ages. PCR was performed a second time for about 6 to 12 cycles using a sample-barcoded 5' primer and a J-beta primer mix. In TCRdb, the 5' RACE reads were re-called with MiXCR into one record per CDR3 protein. Among roughly 680,000 distinct CDR3 sequences listed, over 40% were seen once. The sample consisted of blood. These receptors were collected from a woman over 75 in good health.

The table lists this clonotype with many counts. The gene calls are TRBV10-3 and TRBJ2-5; the match to TRBD2 covers 7 bases. The germline gives CDR1 ENHRY, CDR2 SYGVKD. This CDR3 has 11 amino acids. V was clipped by 8 bases and J by 4 bases; unmatched bases: 1. CDR3 loop: CAIGGGETQYF. The CDR3 coding sequence is TGTGCCATCGGCGGGGGAGAGACCCAGTACTTC.

This chain connects TRBV7-9 to TRBJ2-1; D gene uncertain. CDR1 is SEHNR and CDR2 is FQNEAQ in the germline V gene (reference sequence). V lost 5 bases and J 0 bases, leaving 11 bases between the germline ends. CDR3 length: 15 amino acids. The CDR3 reads CASSPYGRSYNEQFF. In DNA form, the CDR3 reads TGTGCCAGCAGCCCATACGGCCGCTCCTACAATGAGCAGTTCTTC.

At least ten counts were recorded for this clonotype. The rearrangement uses TRBV12-3 or TRBV12-4 and TRBJ1-6; 7 positions agree with TRBD1. This CDR3 is built from 14 residues. V was pared by 4 bases and J by 9 bases, with 6 bases of the junction left unmatched. CDR3 in amino acids: CASSSGTDFSPLHF. The CDR3 DNA sequence: TGTGCCAGCAGTTCCGGGACAGATTTTTCACCCCTCCACTTT.

This clonotype was seen a few times. J is TRBJ2-1 and V is TRBV7-2; tentatively, D is TRBD2 (6 bases). V gave up 6 bases and J gave up 7 bases, with 16 bases separating them. Germline V lookup: CDR1 SGHTA, CDR2 FQGNSA. The length of the CDR3 is 14 residues. The CDR3 bases are TGTGCCAGCAGGTCCCTGGAGGGATGGAATGAGCAGTTCTTC. Protein: CASRSLEGWNEQFF.

This clonotype was found many times. DNA of the CDR3: TGTGCCAGCAGCCTTGAGGGACAGCGTTACAATGAGCAGTTCTTC. Translating it yields CASSLEGQRYNEQFF. This chain links TRBV7-9 with TRBJ2-1; 7 bases align to TRBD1. Trimming took 5 bases from V and 4 from J; bases not matched to a gene: 8. The germline V gene has CDR1 SEHNR and CDR2 FQNEAQ (reference sequence). The CDR3 length is 15 residues. The full variable domain, in which reference TRBV7-9 and TRBJ2-1 provide the parts outside the CDR3, is DTGVSQNPRHKITKRGQNVTFRCDPISEHNRLYWYRQTLGQGPEFLTYFQNEAQLEKSRLLSDRFSAERPKGSFSTLEIQRTEQGDSAMYLCASSLEGQRYNEQFFGPGTRLTVL.

The rearrangement uses TRBV16 and TRBJ1-6; D gene ambiguous. CDR1 is KGHSY, CDR2 FQNENV, per germline. The CDR3 loop spans 16 amino acids. Trimming shortened V by 2 bases and J by 7 bases, and 15 bases separated the two germline ends. The CDR3 DNA sequence: TGTGCCAGCAGCCAAACCTTGTTCGCGCGGAATTCACCCCTCCACTTT. This translates into CASSQTLFARNSPLHF. Full variable domain (missing parts from reference TRBV16 and TRBJ1-6): GEEVAQTPKHLVRGEGQKAKLYCAPIKGHSYVFWYQQVLKNEFKFLISFQNENVFDETGMPKERFSAKCLPNSPCSLEIQATKLEDSAVYFCASSQTLFARNSPLHFGNGTRLTVT.

This clonotype was seen only once. Given a much more abundant clone one base away, this may be a read error. The rearrangement links TRBV11-1 to TRBJ1-2; tentatively, D is TRBD1 (5 bases). CDR1 and CDR2 from the germline V gene are SGHAT and FQDESV (reference sequence). The CDR3 has 12 amino acids. CDR3 amino acids: CASSWGSYGYIF. CDR3 in DNA: TGTGCCAGCAGCTGGGGCTCCTATGGCTACATCTTC.

Note on this clonotype: One base away lies a much larger clone, so this may be a sequencing read error. The chain links TRBV14 to TRBJ2-3; D is uncertain. This CDR3 has 13 amino acids. Germline CDR1 and CDR2: SGHDN and FVKESK. In DNA, the CDR3 is TGTGTCAGCAGCCCCCTTGTCACAGATACGCAGTATTTT. Its protein is CVSSPLVTDTQYF.

Many counts were recorded for this clonotype. This sequence joins TRBV12-3 or TRBV12-4 and TRBJ2-7, with 13 bases fitting TRBD2. The CDR3 is made up of 15 amino acids. The trim removed 2 bases at V and 4 bases at J, leaving 2 bases unmatched. The CDR3 region is CASSLMTSGRYEQYF. CDR3 nucleotide sequence: TGTGCCAGCAGTTTAATGACTAGCGGGAGGTACGAGCAGTACTTC.

This rearrangement joins TRBV29-1 to TRBJ2-1; a weak D match, TRBD2 (5 bases). CDR3 length equals 16 residues. In germline, CDR1 is SQVTM, CDR2 ANQGSEA. Trimming removed 3 bases from V and 8 bases from J, with 23 bases in between. The DNA for the CDR3 is TGCAGCGTTGATTCCGGGGATGGGCAGCTAGTAGATGAGCAGTTCTTC. This codes for CSVDSGDGQLVDEQFF.

This chain uses TRBV29-1 with TRBJ2-2; D is unresolved. Trimming removed 5 bases at V and 7 bases at J, with 14 bases between. CDR3 length: 13 amino acids. Germline CDR1 and CDR2: SQVTM and ANQGSEA. CDR3 nucleotides: TGCAGCGTTAAAAGTAGGCTCGTCGGGGAGCTGTTTTTT. Amino acid sequence: CSVKSRLVGELFF.

This sequence joins TRBV11-2 and TRBJ1-3; the match to TRBD1 covers 7 bases. CDR1 is SGHAT, CDR2 FQNNGV, per germline. The CDR3 is 15 residues long. J was trimmed by 3 bases and V by 5 bases; bases with no gene match: 7. CDR3 coding DNA: TGTGCCAGCAGCCACCGAGGGGGCCGTGGAAACACCATATATTTT. This sequence encodes CASSHRGGRGNTIYF. The whole variable domain, remainder taken from reference TRBV11-2 and TRBJ1-3, is EAGVAQSPRYKIIEKRQSVAFWCNPISGHATLYWYQQILGQGPKLLIQFQNNGVVDDSQLPKDRFSAERLKGVDSTLKIQPAKLEDSAVYLCASSHRGGRGNTIYFGEGSWLTVV.

The chain is built from TRBV12-3 or TRBV12-4 and TRBJ2-7, with 12 bases fitting TRBD2. The CDR3 length is 18 residues. J was trimmed by 2 bases and V by 4 bases; bases with no gene match: 12. The DNA of the CDR3 is TGTGCCAGCAGTTCCCAACGAGGGACTAGCGGGTACACCTACGAGCAGTACTTC. Translating gives CASSSQRGTSGYTYEQYF.

This clonotype was counted at least ten times. The chain combines TRBV7-9 with TRBJ2-1, with D possibly matching TRBD2 (6 bases). The CDR3 runs to 15 residues. The germline gives CDR1 SEHNR, CDR2 FQNEAQ (reference sequence). Trimming shortened V by 6 bases and J by 0 bases, and 12 bases separated the two germline ends. This CDR3 reads CASSPRGSSYNEQFF. CDR3 nucleotides: TGTGCCAGCAGTCCCCGGGGGAGCTCCTACAATGAGCAGTTCTTC.

This clonotype was seen once. This may be a read error: a much more frequent sequence differs by one nucleotide. The rearrangement uses TRBV12-3 or TRBV12-4 and TRBJ2-3, with 8 bases that match TRBD2. The CDR3 extends over 15 amino acids. With V trimmed by 5 bases and J by 3 bases, 7 bases remained unmatched. The CDR3 reads CASSRIAGRTDTQYF. The CDR3 DNA sequence: TGTGCCAGCAGTAGGATAGCGGGGAGAACAGATACGCAGTATTTT.

The chain carries TRBV20-1 and TRBJ1-1; no clear D gene. CDR1 is DFQATT, CDR2 SNEGSKA, per germline (reference sequence). V lost 0 bases to trimming and J lost 8 bases, with 16 bases between them. CDR3 size: 14 residues. CDR3 region: CSAREGGDSGEAFF. CDR3 sequence (DNA): TGCAGTGCTAGAGAAGGAGGAGATAGCGGCGAAGCTTTCTTT.

In its sample, this clonotype was seen many times. The chain has TRBV6-4 and TRBJ2-1; TRBD2 matches at 13 bases. J was trimmed by 3 bases and V by 6 bases; bases with no gene match: 2. The CDR3 runs 15 residues. Germline CDR1 and CDR2: MRHNA and SNTAGT. The CDR3 DNA sequence: TGTGCCAGCAGCGGGACTAGCGGGGACTACAATGAGCAGTTCTTC. It is translated as CASSGTSGDYNEQFF.

On this clonotype itself: A much larger clone lies one base from this, so it may be a read error. The chain uses TRBV2 and TRBJ2-1; D might be TRBD2 (5 bases). Looked up from germline, CDR1 is SNHLY and CDR2 is FYNNEI. The germline V and J ends were trimmed by 11 bases and 9 bases, with 20 bases remaining between them. This CDR3 spans 13 amino acids. DNA for the CDR3: TGTGCCGGCGAAGAGCAGGCGGCGGGTGAGCAGTTCTTC. As protein: CAGEEQAAGEQFF. Complete variable domain (other parts from reference TRBV2 and TRBJ2-1): EPEVTQTPSHQVTQMGQEVILRCVPISNHLYFYWYRQILGQKVEFLVSFYNNEISEKSEIFDDQFSVERPDGSNFTLKIRSTKLEDSAMYFCAGEEQAAGEQFFGPGTRLTVL.

V and J are TRBV27 and TRBJ2-3; D not certain. The CDR3 has 14 amino acids. The V gene's germline CDR1 is MNHEY and CDR2 SMNVEV (reference sequence). Between the trimmed V and J ends, which lost 6 bases and 1 base, there was a span of 11 bases. CDR3 in DNA: TGTGCCAGCAGCCCCTACGTCGGCACAGATACGCAGTATTTT. Translation gives CASSPYVGTDTQYF.

This clonotype appeared many times. The V call is TRBV5-1, the J call TRBJ2-1, with 10 bases that match TRBD1. The CDR3 sequence is 13 residues long. Trimming at V came to 4 bases and at J to 6 bases, leaving 1 base not matched to a gene. Germline V CDR1 and CDR2: SGHRS, YFSETQ. CDR3: CASSGDRGNEQFF. In DNA form, the CDR3 reads TGCGCCAGCAGCGGGGACAGGGGCAATGAGCAGTTCTTC.

The CDR3 loop reads CATSETSGTTDTQYF. DNA of the CDR3: TGTGCCACCAGTGAGACTAGCGGGACCACAGATACGCAGTATTTT. The chain is built from TRBV24-1 and TRBJ2-3, with TRBD2 matching 11 bases. Germline CDR1 reads KGHDR; CDR2 reads SFDVKD. The CDR3 runs 15 residues. V was clipped by 4 bases and J by 2 bases; unmatched bases: 1.

The chain has TRBV20-1 and TRBJ2-3; D gene ambiguous. In germline, CDR1 is DFQATT, CDR2 SNEGSKA (reference sequence). The ends were cut back, 3 bases at V and 2 bases at J, with 12 bases in the middle. The CDR3 has 14 residues. For the CDR3, the DNA is TGCAGTGCTAGCGGCTACCTTTTCACAGATACGCAGTATTTT. Translating it yields CSASGYLFTDTQYF.